Below, 12 T cell receptor beta chains from the same sample are listed, as sequenced in a study of T cell responses to AZD1222 COVID-19 vaccine. This table comes from immunoSEQ multiplex PCR, and its TCRdb copy is limited to in-frame clones, with some not included. This table holds just under 85,000 clones, roughly nine tenths found once. The sample in question was peripheral blood, obtained on day 0 of AZD1222 vaccination. These receptors originate from an adult in good health.

The genes are TRBV10-3 and TRBJ1-6; 8 nucleotides agree with TRBD1. This CDR3 spans 13 amino acids. The ends lost 6 bases at V and 10 bases at J; junction bases unmatched: 5. In germline, CDR1 is ENHRY, CDR2 SYGVKD. The CDR3 nucleotides are TGTGCCATCAGCGCAGGGGGCCAGTCACCCCTCCACTTT. Amino acids: CAISAGGQSPLHF.

The V gene is TRBV7-9, the J gene TRBJ1-6; D gene uncertain. Trimming stripped 4 bases from V and 7 bases from J, with 20 bases between. Germline CDR1 SEHNR, CDR2 FQNEAQ (reference sequence). This CDR3 comprises 17 residues. The CDR3 DNA follows: TGTGCCAGCAGCTCAAGTCCCGACTCTTTGGTCAATTCACCCCTCCACTTT. It encodes CASSSSPDSLVNSPLHF.

This clone was found once. This chain's CDR3 is CASSLGGPTNEQYF. The CDR3 DNA reads as TGCGCCAGCAGCTTGGGCGGGCCAACCAACGAGCAGTACTTC. The chain recombines TRBV5-1 with TRBJ2-7, with a possible D match to TRBD2 (5 bases). V was clipped by 0 bases and J by 5 bases, with 12 bases between them. The CDR3 has 14 residues. The germline CDR1 and CDR2 sequences are SGHRS and YFSETQ.

V is TRBV18 and J is TRBJ1-4; D call uncertain. The CDR3 consists of 15 residues. V was pared by 4 bases and J by 6 bases, with 15 bases between. CDR1 is KGHSH and CDR2 is LQKENI in the germline V gene. CDR3 protein: CASSLNPLSYEKLFF. The CDR3 DNA reads as TGTGCCAGCTCACTTAATCCACTGTCATATGAAAAACTGTTTTTT. Drawing the rest from reference TRBV18 and TRBJ1-4, the complete variable domain is NAGVMQNPRHLVRRRGQEARLRCSPMKGHSHVYWYRQLPEEGLKFMVYLQKENIIDESGMPKERFSAEFPKEGPSILRIQQVVRGDSAAYFCASSLNPLSYEKLFFGSGTQLSVL.

The chain is built from TRBV15 and TRBJ1-1; tentatively, D is TRBD1 (6 bases). The germline gives CDR1 LNHNV, CDR2 YYDKDF (reference sequence). The CDR3 runs 16 residues. Trimming removed 0 bases from V and 0 bases from J, with 11 bases in between. The CDR3 coding sequence is TGTGCCACCAGCAGAGAGGGGACAAGGATGAACACTGAAGCTTTCTTT. Amino acid sequence: CATSREGTRMNTEAFF.

The genes are TRBV19 and TRBJ2-7, with 8 nucleotides matching TRBD2. Looked up from germline, CDR1 is LNHDA and CDR2 is SQIVND (reference sequence). The CDR3 extends over 16 amino acids. Losses at the gene ends were 4 bases for V and 0 bases for J; bases not matched to a gene: 8. CDR3 loop: CASSTSGGRSSYEQYF. The CDR3 region has the DNA TGTGCCAGTAGTACCTCAGGCGGGAGGAGCTCCTACGAGCAGTACTTC.

This chain uses TRBV19 with TRBJ2-1; possible D gene TRBD1, 6 bases. The V end lost 5 bases, the J end lost 8 bases, and 13 bases lay between the germline ends. This CDR3 contains 13 residues. Germline values: CDR1 LNHDA, CDR2 SQIVND (reference sequence). CDR3 amino acids: CASSLRQAYEQFF. Written as DNA, the CDR3 is TGTGCCAGTAGTCTCCGACAGGCGTATGAGCAGTTCTTC.

The chain has TRBV5-5 and TRBJ2-2; D perhaps matches TRBD1 (6 bases). Germline CDR1 SGHKS, CDR2 YYEKEE (reference sequence). The CDR3 has 18 amino acids. The V end was cut by 1 base, the J end by 4 bases, with 20 bases between. The CDR3 loop is CASSLPEEQGRGTGELFF. DNA for the CDR3: TGTGCCAGCAGCTTGCCAGAGGAACAGGGTCGCGGCACCGGGGAGCTGTTTTTT. The entire variable domain, with the rest obtained from reference TRBV5-5 and TRBJ2-2, is as follows: DAGVTQSPTHLIKTRGQQVTLRCSPISGHKSVSWYQQVLGQGPQFIFQYYEKEERGRGNFPDRFSARQFPNYSSELNVNALLLGDSALYLCASSLPEEQGRGTGELFFGEGSRLTVL.

The V gene is TRBV19, the J gene TRBJ2-4; D is undetermined. The V end was cut by 8 bases, the J end by 8 bases, with 13 bases between. The CDR3 length is 12 residues. CDR1 is LNHDA, CDR2 SQIVND, per germline (reference sequence). CDR3 residues: CASALSWDIQYF. CDR3 sequence (DNA): TGTGCCAGTGCTCTGAGTTGGGACATTCAGTACTTC. Using reference TRBV19 and TRBJ2-4 for the parts outside the CDR3, the full variable domain is DGGITQSPKYLFRKEGQNVTLSCEQNLNHDAMYWYRQDPGQGLRLIYYSQIVNDFQKGDIAEGYSVSREKKESFPLTVTSAQKNPTAFYLCASALSWDIQYFGAGTRLSVL.

The chain couples TRBV5-1 to TRBJ2-7; 9 bases are shared with TRBD1. Germline-derived CDR1 and CDR2 are SGHRS and YFSETQ. CDR3 length: 10 amino acids. CDR3 protein: CASSSTGTGV. In DNA, the CDR3 is TGCGCCAGCAGCTCCACCGGGACAGGGGTC.

CDR3 loop: CASSMGHYYEQYF. CDR3 coding DNA: TGTGCCAGTAGTATGGGACACTACTACGAGCAGTACTTC. The genes are TRBV19 and TRBJ2-7, with D perhaps TRBD1 (6 bases). The CDR3 has 13 amino acids. Germline V gene sequence: CDR1 LNHDA, CDR2 SQIVND (reference sequence). The V and J ends lost 3 bases and 3 bases respectively, with 9 bases between them.

The J gene is TRBJ1-1, the V gene TRBV28, with D possibly TRBD1 on 5 matching bases. Germline V gene data show CDR1 as MDHEN and CDR2 as SYDVKM. The CDR3 has 12 amino acids. Trimming left V 5 bases short and J 10 bases short, with 14 bases between. In nucleotides, the CDR3 is TGTGCCAGCAGTCAATCAGGGCGAGGAGCTTTCTTT. It yields the protein CASSQSGRGAFF.